One and the same sample provided the 30 T cell receptor beta chains below, sequenced in a study of blood T cell repertoires in COVID-19. TCRdb's table, derived via immunoSEQ multiplex PCR, lists solely in-frame clones and lacks some. The sample has a few hundred thousand clones, approximately 89% seen once. The sequenced material came from PBMCs or T cells enriched from blood (not recorded which). The receptors here all came from a woman aged 25-40 years who had recovered from COVID-19.

The V gene is TRBV19, the J gene TRBJ1-5, with no clear D. In germline, CDR1 is LNHDA, CDR2 SQIVND (reference sequence). The V end lost 3 bases, the J end lost 11 bases, and 14 bases lay between the germline ends. This CDR3 comprises 13 residues. The CDR3 bases are TGTGCCAGTAGTATTGAAAGGATCGGGGCCCAGCATTTT. It specifies CASSIERIGAQHF. The full variable domain, its missing parts supplied by reference TRBV19 and TRBJ1-5, is DGGITQSPKYLFRKEGQNVTLSCEQNLNHDAMYWYRQDPGQGLRLIYYSQIVNDFQKGDIAEGYSVSREKKESFPLTVTSAQKNPTAFYLCASSIERIGAQHFGDGTRLSIL.

The chain employs TRBV29-1 and TRBJ2-2; 9 nucleotides agree with TRBD1. The CDR3 length is 14 residues. Germline values: CDR1 SQVTM, CDR2 ANQGSEA. The V gene end was trimmed by 7 bases and the J gene end by 0 bases; junction bases not matched to a gene: 3. CDR3 residues: CSGGTGPNTGELFF. The CDR3 DNA reads as TGCAGCGGGGGGACAGGGCCGAACACCGGGGAGCTGTTTTTT.

The J gene is TRBJ2-2, the V gene TRBV19; D might be TRBD1 (5 bases). CDR3 length equals 14 residues. V was shortened by 8 bases and J by 0 bases, with 10 bases between the two germline ends. Germline CDR1 reads LNHDA; CDR2 reads SQIVND (reference sequence). The DNA of the CDR3 is TGTGCCAGTGGACAAGGCGCGAACACCGGGGAGCTGTTTTTT. This encodes CASGQGANTGELFF.

This clone was found a few times. V gene TRBV30 combines with J gene TRBJ1-6; TRBD1 might be the D (5 bases). CDR3 length: 14 amino acids. V lost 5 bases to trimming and J lost 6 bases, with 14 bases between them. Germline CDR1 reads GTSNPN; CDR2 reads SVGIG (reference sequence). This CDR3 reads CAWGGGMSNSPLHF. CDR3 bases: TGTGCCTGGGGTGGGGGGATGAGTAATTCACCCCTCCACTTT.

This clone was counted only a few times. The chain is built from TRBV10-3 and TRBJ1-6; the D is unclear. The CDR3 length is 14 residues. V shed 4 bases and J shed 8 bases, with 12 bases lying between them. In germline, CDR1 is ENHRY, CDR2 SYGVKD. CDR3 loop: CAISVRTGDSPLHF. The CDR3 DNA follows: TGTGCCATCAGTGTAAGGACCGGGGATTCACCCCTCCACTTT.

The sample holds a few counts of this clone. V gene TRBV10-1 combines with J gene TRBJ2-7; the match to TRBD2 covers 9 bases. The V gene end was trimmed by 1 base and the J gene end by 3 bases; junction bases not matched to a gene: 13. Germline V gene sequence: CDR1 WNHNN, CDR2 SYGVQD (reference sequence). The CDR3 length is 18 residues. The CDR3 loop is CASSEFVCGGALIYEQYF. The CDR3 DNA sequence: TGCGCCAGCAGTGAGTTTGTATGCGGGGGGGCCTTGATCTACGAGCAGTACTTC.

The chain employs TRBV12-5 and TRBJ1-5; D uncertain. The CDR3 has 13 amino acids. CDR1 and CDR2 from the germline V gene are LGHNT and FRNRAP. V lost 7 bases to trimming and J lost 5 bases, with 12 bases between them. The CDR3 here is CASAPMADQPQHF. The CDR3 region has the DNA TGTGCTAGTGCCCCCATGGCGGATCAGCCCCAGCATTTT.

This chain connects TRBV27 to TRBJ2-7, with 9 bases that match TRBD1. The ends lost 5 bases at V and 1 base at J; junction bases unmatched: 12. The CDR3 sequence is 17 residues long. Germline assignment: CDR1 MNHEY and CDR2 SMNVEV (reference sequence). The DNA of the CDR3 is TGTGCCAGCAGTCTTTTCTACAGGGGGCAATTATCCTACGAGCAGTACTTC. This sequence encodes CASSLFYRGQLSYEQYF.

V is TRBV7-9 and J is TRBJ2-3; 11 bases map to TRBD2. V shed 6 bases and J 0 bases; nucleotides not matched to a gene: 14. Germline V gene data show CDR1 as SEHNR and CDR2 as FQNEAQ (reference sequence). The CDR3 loop spans 19 amino acids. In DNA form, the CDR3 reads TGTGCCAGCAGACGTCATACCGGGACTAGCGGACTCAGCACAGATACGCAGTATTTT. This gives the protein CASRRHTGTSGLSTDTQYF.

This CDR3 reads CASSPRAYEQYF. The CDR3 DNA is TGTGCCAGCAGTCCCAGGGCCTACGAGCAGTACTTC. The rearrangement uses TRBV6-2 or TRBV6-3 and TRBJ2-7, with D maybe TRBD1 (5 bases). V was cut by 5 bases and J by 2 bases, with 7 bases left in between. Per germline, CDR1 MNHEY and CDR2 SVGEGT. The CDR3 spans 12 residues.

In the case of this clone: This sample includes further DNA sequences coding for the same CDR3. This sequence joins TRBV12-3 or TRBV12-4 and TRBJ2-3; no definite D call. This CDR3 region has 12 residues. V was pared by 3 bases and J by 1 base, with 2 bases between. The CDR3: CASSFGTDTQYF. The CDR3, as DNA: TGTGCCAGCAGTTTCGGCACAGATACGCAGTATTTT.

CDR3 DNA sequence: TGTGCCAGCTCACCCCGGACAGGGGGTAATGAAAAACTGTTTTTT. Protein product: CASSPRTGGNEKLFF. The chain employs TRBV18 and TRBJ1-4, with 10 bases lining up with TRBD1. J gave up 4 bases and V 3 bases, and 2 bases lay outside the gene matches. The length of the CDR3 is 15 residues. Germline lookup yields CDR1 KGHSH and CDR2 LQKENI.

V and J are TRBV6-5 and TRBJ2-3; 7 bases map to TRBD2. V shed 2 bases, J shed 1 base, and the junction held 3 bases outside the gene matches. The CDR3 runs 15 residues. CDR1 is MNHEY and CDR2 is SVGAGI in the germline V gene. CDR3 in DNA: TGTGCCAGCAGTTACCGAACTAGCGGCACAGATACGCAGTATTTT. Protein: CASSYRTSGTDTQYF.

The rearrangement uses TRBV4-1 and TRBJ1-2, with a possible D match to TRBD1 (5 bases). Germline CDR1 and CDR2: MGHRA and YSYEKL. The length of the CDR3 is 14 residues. V lost 0 bases and J 0 bases, leaving 5 bases between the germline ends. The CDR3 DNA sequence: TGCGCCAGCAGCCAAGACAGGGCTAACTATGGCTACACCTTC. As protein: CASSQDRANYGYTF.

This sequence joins TRBV12-5 and TRBJ2-2, with D perhaps matching TRBD2 (6 bases). The CDR3 length is 15 residues. The germline V gene has CDR1 LGHNT and CDR2 FRNRAP. V was cut by 4 bases and J by 0 bases, with 9 bases left in between. The CDR3 sequence: CASGSEGPNTGELFF. DNA of the CDR3: TGTGCTAGTGGTTCGGAGGGGCCGAACACCGGGGAGCTGTTTTTT.

The J gene is TRBJ2-1, the V gene TRBV7-2; D might be TRBD2 (5 bases). Germline assignment: CDR1 SGHTA and CDR2 FQGNSA. V shed 4 bases and J shed 5 bases, with 15 bases lying between them. This CDR3 has 15 residues. The CDR3 protein is CASSSIRTPHNEQFF. DNA for the CDR3: TGTGCCAGCAGCTCCATAAGGACTCCGCACAATGAGCAGTTCTTC.

The genes are TRBV4-1 and TRBJ1-1; tentative D call: TRBD1 (5 bases). The V gene lost 7 bases and the J gene lost 2 bases, with 14 bases spanning the gap. The CDR3 spans 14 residues. Germline CDR1 reads MGHRA; CDR2 reads YSYEKL. In nucleotides, the CDR3 is TGCGCCAGCACCCTCAGGAGGGGTAACACTGAAGCTTTCTTT. The encoded protein is CASTLRRGNTEAFF.

This clone was seen a few times. The chain links TRBV19 to TRBJ1-4; TRBD1 agrees at 7 bases. This CDR3 region has 15 residues. The trim removed 5 bases at V and 1 base at J, leaving 4 bases unmatched. The germline gives CDR1 LNHDA, CDR2 SQIVND (reference sequence). CDR3: CASSARGKTNEKLFF. In DNA form, the CDR3 reads TGTGCCAGTAGTGCCAGGGGGAAAACTAATGAAAAACTGTTTTTT.

The chain has TRBV5-1 and TRBJ1-5; D perhaps matches TRBD1 (6 bases). With 4 bases removed from V and 4 bases from J, the gap between germline ends came to 12 bases. There are 14 residues in the CDR3. CDR1 is SGHRS, CDR2 YFSETQ, per germline. The CDR3 is CASSPGTPNQPQHF. The DNA of the CDR3 is TGCGCCAGCAGCCCCGGGACACCTAATCAGCCCCAGCATTTT.

This clone was found once. The V gene is TRBV27, the J gene TRBJ2-1; TRBD2 matches 8 bases. This CDR3 region has 13 residues. The V segment lost 7 bases and the J segment 3 bases; nucleotides outside the gene matches: 2. The germline CDR1 and CDR2 sequences are MNHEY and SMNVEV (reference sequence). In DNA form, the CDR3 reads TGTGCCAGCACGAGCGGGAGCTACAATGAGCAGTTCTTC. Residues: CASTSGSYNEQFF.

In DNA form, the CDR3 reads TGCGCCAGCAGCCAAGAAAGCCAGGGGGCCATGAGTCAGCCCCAGCATTTT. Amino acids: CASSQESQGAMSQPQHF. The chain is built from TRBV4-1 and TRBJ1-5, with 8 bases identical to TRBD1. Germline loops: CDR1 MGHRA, CDR2 YSYEKL. The CDR3 covers 17 residues. Trimming took 0 bases from V and 6 from J; bases not matched to a gene: 10.

This clone was picked up one time. The gene calls are TRBV29-1 and TRBJ1-2; no clear D gene. The V gene lost 3 bases and the J gene lost 0 bases, with 5 bases spanning the gap. Germline loops: CDR1 SQVTM, CDR2 ANQGSEA. The CDR3 totals 12 residues. This CDR3 reads CSVESPNYGYTF. DNA for the CDR3: TGCAGCGTTGAGAGCCCTAACTATGGCTACACCTTC.

The chain links TRBV5-1 to TRBJ1-4; TRBD1 matches at 8 bases. This CDR3 has 15 amino acids. Looked up from germline, CDR1 is SGHRS and CDR2 is YFSETQ. V shed 6 bases and J 4 bases; nucleotides not matched to a gene: 8. Written as DNA, the CDR3 is TGCGCCAGCACTGACAGGGGCCGGGGTAATGAAAAACTGTTTTTT. Translated, it gives CASTDRGRGNEKLFF.

This clone was recorded only once. The chain is built from TRBV4-1 and TRBJ1-1; 7 bases match TRBD1. Germline loops: CDR1 MGHRA, CDR2 YSYEKL. This CDR3 is 16 amino acids long. The V segment lost 1 base and the J segment 2 bases; nucleotides outside the gene matches: 7. The CDR3 loop reads CASSQAGRDSNTEAFF. The CDR3 coding sequence is TGCGCCAGCAGCCAAGCCGGGAGGGACAGTAACACTGAAGCTTTCTTT.

The CDR3 protein is CSVETGGIYGYTF. The CDR3 coding sequence is TGCAGCGTAGAGACAGGGGGTATCTATGGCTACACCTTC. The chain couples TRBV29-1 to TRBJ1-2, with 9 bases matching TRBD1. Germline loops: CDR1 SQVTM, CDR2 ANQGSEA. The CDR3 has 13 residues. V shed 6 bases, J shed 4 bases, and the junction held 6 bases outside the gene matches.

This chain connects TRBV24-1 to TRBJ2-1, with 8 positions matching TRBD1. The junction had 11 bases not matched to a gene; V was cut back by 4 bases and J by 7 bases. This CDR3 has 16 amino acids. Germline V gives CDR1 KGHDR, CDR2 SFDVKD. CDR3 amino acids: CATSDGRQGMRNEQFF. In DNA, the CDR3 is TGTGCCACCAGTGACGGTCGACAGGGGATGAGGAATGAGCAGTTCTTC.

J is TRBJ2-5 and V is TRBV7-9; 12 bases are shared with TRBD1. Trimming removed 4 bases from V and 5 bases from J; junction bases left unmatched: 5. The CDR3 extends over 15 amino acids. Germline CDR1 and CDR2: SEHNR and FQNEAQ (reference sequence). The CDR3 protein is CASSYGTGGDETQYF. CDR3 bases: TGTGCCAGCAGCTACGGGACAGGGGGCGATGAGACCCAGTACTTC.

The chain carries TRBV28 and TRBJ1-1; possibly TRBD1 for D (6 bases). V dropped 3 bases and J dropped 1 base, with 9 bases sitting between them. The CDR3 runs to 14 residues. Germline CDR1 MDHEN, CDR2 SYDVKM. The CDR3 nucleotides read TGTGCCAGCAGTTTCAGGGGTACGAACACTGAAGCTTTCTTT. Protein product: CASSFRGTNTEAFF.

The chain recombines TRBV4-2 with TRBJ2-7; 11 bases map to TRBD2. This CDR3 is 18 amino acids long. Germline V gene sequence: CDR1 LGHNA, CDR2 YNFKEQ. The ends lost 0 bases at V and 1 base at J; junction bases unmatched: 8. The CDR3 is CASSQEISGGASSYEQYF. The CDR3 DNA sequence: TGTGCCAGCAGCCAAGAGATTAGCGGGGGGGCATCTTCCTACGAGCAGTACTTC.

The genes are TRBV7-2 and TRBJ2-3; tentatively, D is TRBD2 (5 bases). Trimming left V 3 bases short and J 4 bases short, with 11 bases between. The CDR3 runs 14 residues. The germline CDR1 and CDR2 sequences are SGHTA and FQGNSA. The CDR3, as DNA: TGTGCCAGCAGCTTGGTTGGGAGATCAGATACGCAGTATTTT. Its translation is CASSLVGRSDTQYF. The whole variable domain, remainder taken from reference TRBV7-2 and TRBJ2-3, is GAGVSQSPSNKVTEKGKDVELRCDPISGHTALYWYRQSLGQGLEFLIYFQGNSAPDKSGLPSDRFSAERTGGSVSTLTIQRTQQEDSAVYLCASSLVGRSDTQYFGPGTRLTVL.